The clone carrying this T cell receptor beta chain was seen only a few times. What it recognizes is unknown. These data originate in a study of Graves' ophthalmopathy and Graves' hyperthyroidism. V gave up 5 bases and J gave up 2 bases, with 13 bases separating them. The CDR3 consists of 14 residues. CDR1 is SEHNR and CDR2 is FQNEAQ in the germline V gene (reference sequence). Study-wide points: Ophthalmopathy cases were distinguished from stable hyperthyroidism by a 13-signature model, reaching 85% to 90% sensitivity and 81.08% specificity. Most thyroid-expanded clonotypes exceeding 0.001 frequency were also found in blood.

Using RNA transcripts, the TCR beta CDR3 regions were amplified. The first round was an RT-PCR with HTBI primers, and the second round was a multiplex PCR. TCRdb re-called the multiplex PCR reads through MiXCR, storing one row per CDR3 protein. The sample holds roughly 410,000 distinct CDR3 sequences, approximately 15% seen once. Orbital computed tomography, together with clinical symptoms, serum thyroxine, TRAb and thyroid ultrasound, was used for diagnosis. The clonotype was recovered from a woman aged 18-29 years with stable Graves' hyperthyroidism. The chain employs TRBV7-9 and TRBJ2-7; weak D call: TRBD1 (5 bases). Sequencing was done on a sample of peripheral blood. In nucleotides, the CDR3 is TGTGCCAGCAGCGATCCTCCAGGGACCTACGAGCAGTACTTC. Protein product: CASSDPPGTYEQYF.